Presented here are 12 T cell receptor beta chains from one specimen sequenced in a study of T cell responses to AZD1222 COVID-19 vaccine. Profiling relied on immunoSEQ multiplex PCR, and the TCRdb table lists in-frame clones only, not all of them. The table has 110,000 or so clones, around 87% seen once. This specimen was peripheral blood, taken 28 days after the second AZD1222 dose. Source of these receptors: an adult who received the AZD1222 COVID-19 vaccine.

The rearrangement uses TRBV18 and TRBJ1-1; D gene ambiguous. Germline-derived CDR1 and CDR2 are KGHSH and LQKENI. CDR3 length: 15 residues. V lost 5 bases, J lost 3 bases, and 16 bases lay in between. CDR3 coding DNA: TGTGCCAGCTCATACATGATGGGCGGGGACACTGAAGCTTTCTTT. Residues: CASSYMMGGDTEAFF.

This clone was counted a single time. V is TRBV12-5 and J is TRBJ1-1; D might be TRBD1 (6 bases). Germline CDR1 reads LGHNT; CDR2 reads FRNRAP. V lost 6 bases, J lost 3 bases, and 17 bases lay in between. The CDR3 is made up of 15 amino acids. In DNA, the CDR3 is TGTGCTAGTGGCCCCGGGCCAGGGGATGACACTGAAGCTTTCTTT. Translating it yields CASGPGPGDDTEAFF.

The chain links TRBV15 to TRBJ2-7; tentative D call: TRBD1 (5 bases). This CDR3 has 16 amino acids. Per germline, CDR1 LNHNV and CDR2 YYDKDF (reference sequence). Trimming cost V 0 bases and J 2 bases, with 14 bases left between them. CDR3 sequence (DNA): TGTGCCACCAGCAGAGAATCGGCAGGGCATGCCTACGAGCAGTACTTC. This translates into CATSRESAGHAYEQYF.

The chain combines TRBV7-8 with TRBJ1-1, with TRBD1 matching over 7 bases. The CDR3 spans 16 residues. V gave up 5 bases and J gave up 1 base; unmatched junction bases: 10. Per the germline V gene, CDR1 is SGHVS and CDR2 is FQNEAQ. The CDR3 sequence is CASSRATGAGNTEAFF. In nucleotides, the CDR3 is TGTGCCAGCAGCCGAGCCACAGGGGCGGGGAACACTGAAGCTTTCTTT.

This clone was seen a few times. J is TRBJ1-1 and V is TRBV10-3, with no clear D. Germline loops: CDR1 ENHRY, CDR2 SYGVKD. The CDR3 runs 13 residues. The V end lost 7 bases, the J end lost 6 bases, and 15 bases lay between the germline ends. The CDR3 reads CAITGSDGAEAFF. CDR3 DNA sequence: TGTGCCATCACAGGTTCTGACGGTGCTGAAGCTTTCTTT.

The table lists this clone with many counts. The CDR3 sequence: CASKSGQVTGELFF. As DNA, the CDR3 is TGTGCCAGTAAGTCGGGACAGGTCACCGGGGAGCTGTTTTTT. The chain is built from TRBV19 and TRBJ2-2; 8 nucleotides align to TRBD1. This CDR3 is built from 14 residues. Trimming removed 7 bases from V and 4 bases from J; junction bases left unmatched: 5. The germline gives CDR1 LNHDA, CDR2 SQIVND (reference sequence).

This clone is termed large. CDR3 nucleotides: TGTGCCAGCAGCTTAGGGGATCGGCCGAGCTATGGCTACACCTTC. Translated: CASSLGDRPSYGYTF. V and J are TRBV7-6 and TRBJ1-2; D gene unclear. The CDR3 has 15 amino acids. The germline V gene has CDR1 SGHVS and CDR2 FNYEAQ. The V and J ends lost 1 base and 4 bases respectively, with 13 bases between them.

The gene calls are TRBV5-6 and TRBJ1-5; 7 positions agree with TRBD1. CDR3 length: 13 amino acids. Germline CDR1 is SGHDT and CDR2 is YYEEEE. V was pared by 4 bases and J by 4 bases, with 2 bases of the junction left unmatched. CDR3 nucleotide sequence: TGTGCCAGCAGCGCGACAGGGAATCAGCCCCAGCATTTT. Protein: CASSATGNQPQHF.

This rearrangement joins TRBV6-2 or TRBV6-3 to TRBJ1-3; 7 bases fit TRBD1. Germline lookup yields CDR1 MNHEY and CDR2 SVGEGT. Trimming cost V 4 bases and J 3 bases; bases outside gene matches: 6. This CDR3 region has 15 residues. Here the CDR3 reads CASSSDDRVGNTIYF. DNA for the CDR3: TGTGCCAGCAGTTCCGACGACAGGGTTGGAAACACCATATATTTT.

The chain uses TRBV29-1 and TRBJ1-2; TRBD1 agrees at 8 bases. The CDR3 is 11 amino acids. Trimming at V came to 8 bases and at J to 7 bases, leaving 6 bases not matched to a gene. The germline V gene has CDR1 SQVTM and CDR2 ANQGSEA. The CDR3 bases are TGCAGCCTAAGAGACAGGGGTGGCTACACCTTC. This codes for CSLRDRGGYTF.

This clone was seen just once. CDR3 sequence reads: CASSIGQLTEAFF. The CDR3 DNA sequence: TGTGCCAGCAGCATCGGACAGCTCACTGAAGCTTTCTTT. V usage is TRBV12-3 or TRBV12-4 and J usage is TRBJ1-1; TRBD1 is a possible D gene (6 bases). V lost 6 bases to trimming and J lost 4 bases, with 12 bases between them. The CDR3 contains 13 residues.

The rearrangement links TRBV29-1 to TRBJ1-1; TRBD1 agrees at 8 bases. CDR3 size: 13 residues. Unmatched junction bases numbered 2, after V lost 4 bases and J lost 1 base. CDR1 SQVTM and CDR2 ANQGSEA come from the germline V gene. The CDR3 coding sequence is TGCAGCGTTGCGGGACAGGCGAACACTGAAGCTTTCTTT. Encoded protein: CSVAGQANTEAFF.